These T cell receptor beta chains were read from a single sample in a study of blood T cell repertoires in COVID-19. The assay was immunoSEQ multiplex PCR, and TCRdb's table has in-frame clones only and misses some. The sample lists 220,000 or so clones; approximately 78% were seen once. Material: peripheral blood. The receptors come from a woman older than 75 with COVID-19, enrolled during active disease. Each CDR3 is given with its conserved first and last residue. Each record gives: CDR3 length, clone size, D gene, V gene, J gene, CDR3 protein, CDR3 DNA. D genes are given only for firm matches. Clone size is not always given. Where it is, it says once, few, many or a class for expanded clones.

len: 15; abundance: .; d_gene: TRBD2; v_gene: TRBV28; j_gene: TRBJ2-4; CDR3aa: CASSLATGGGNIQYF; CDR3nt: TGTGCCAGCAGTTTGGCAACGGGAGGGGGGAACATTCAGTACTTC
len: 15; abundance: .; d_gene: .; v_gene: TRBV4-3; j_gene: TRBJ2-3; CDR3aa: CASSQDLAGPDTQYF; CDR3nt: TGCGCCAGCAGCCAAGATCTGGCTGGCCCGGATACGCAGTATTTT
len: 13; abundance: .; d_gene: .; v_gene: TRBV7-2; j_gene: TRBJ1-2; CDR3aa: CASSLDSLYGYTF; CDR3nt: TGTGCCAGCAGCCTGGACAGTCTCTATGGCTACACCTTC
len: 14; abundance: once; d_gene: .; v_gene: TRBV7-9; j_gene: TRBJ2-1; CDR3aa: CASSFGSSVDEQFF; CDR3nt: TGTGCCAGCAGCTTTGGGAGTAGCGTGGATGAGCAGTTCTTC
len: 13; abundance: .; d_gene: .; v_gene: TRBV2; j_gene: TRBJ2-3; CDR3aa: CASSRTEPDTQYF; CDR3nt: TGTGCCAGCAGTAGGACAGAGCCGGATACGCAGTATTTT
len: 16; abundance: .; d_gene: .; v_gene: TRBV19; j_gene: TRBJ1-5; CDR3aa: CASQTGLLAHNQPQHF; CDR3nt: TGTGCCAGCCAGACAGGCCTCCTAGCACACAATCAGCCCCAGCATTTT
len: 14; abundance: .; d_gene: .; v_gene: TRBV18; j_gene: TRBJ1-1; CDR3aa: CASSLNTFDTEAFF; CDR3nt: TGTGCCAGCTCACTGAACACCTTTGACACTGAAGCTTTCTTT
len: 12; abundance: .; d_gene: .; v_gene: TRBV5-5; j_gene: TRBJ2-5; CDR3aa: CASSLDSTTQYF; CDR3nt: TGTGCCAGCAGCTTGGACAGTACGACCCAGTACTTC
len: 12; abundance: .; d_gene: .; v_gene: TRBV11-2; j_gene: TRBJ2-5; CDR3aa: CASSQVTGTQYF; CDR3nt: TGTGCCAGCAGTCAAGTTACGGGGACCCAGTACTTC
len: 15; abundance: .; d_gene: .; v_gene: TRBV4-1; j_gene: TRBJ1-5; CDR3aa: CASSQEDSLNQPQHF; CDR3nt: TGCGCCAGCAGCCAAGAGGACAGCCTTAATCAGCCCCAGCATTTT
len: 15; abundance: .; d_gene: .; v_gene: TRBV2; j_gene: TRBJ1-1; CDR3aa: CASRSSAGVLLKAFF; CDR3nt: TGTGCCAGCAGGTCTTCGGCAGGGGTTCTATTGAAAGCTTTCTTT
len: 13; abundance: .; d_gene: .; v_gene: TRBV18; j_gene: TRBJ1-2; CDR3aa: CASSPLDIRGYTF; CDR3nt: TGTGCCAGCTCACCACTGGACATAAGGGGCTACACCTTC
len: 16; abundance: .; d_gene: TRBD1; v_gene: TRBV28; j_gene: TRBJ1-2; CDR3aa: CASSIPGRGVGYGYTF; CDR3nt: TGTGCCAGCAGCATACCTGGCAGGGGGGTGGGCTATGGCTACACCTTC
len: 14; abundance: .; d_gene: .; v_gene: TRBV5-4; j_gene: TRBJ1-1; CDR3aa: CASSRQTLNTEAFF; CDR3nt: TGTGCCAGCAGCCGACAGACCTTGAACACTGAAGCTTTCTTT
len: 14; abundance: .; d_gene: .; v_gene: TRBV28; j_gene: TRBJ1-5; CDR3aa: CASSLTGKHQPQHF; CDR3nt: TGTGCCAGCAGCCTGACGGGGAAGCATCAGCCCCAGCATTTT
len: 12; abundance: .; d_gene: .; v_gene: TRBV18; j_gene: TRBJ1-1; CDR3aa: CASSPGTPEAFF; CDR3nt: TGTGCCAGCTCACCAGGGACACCTGAAGCTTTCTTT
len: 10; abundance: .; d_gene: .; v_gene: TRBV6-5; j_gene: TRBJ2-7; CDR3aa: CASGDYEQYF; CDR3nt: TGTGCCAGCGGAGATTACGAGCAGTACTTC
len: 15; abundance: few; d_gene: .; v_gene: TRBV18; j_gene: TRBJ1-3; CDR3aa: CASSPPGVRGNTIYF; CDR3nt: TGTGCCAGCTCACCTCCAGGGGTGAGAGGAAACACCATATATTTT
len: 14; abundance: .; d_gene: TRBD1; v_gene: TRBV30; j_gene: TRBJ2-7; CDR3aa: CAWSVGQGAKEQYF; CDR3nt: TGTGCCTGGAGTGTCGGACAGGGGGCGAAAGAGCAGTACTTC
len: 15; abundance: .; d_gene: TRBD1; v_gene: TRBV6-6; j_gene: TRBJ2-1; CDR3aa: CASSDRGGDYNEQFF; CDR3nt: TGTGCCAGCAGTGACAGGGGGGGGGACTACAATGAGCAGTTCTTC
len: 13; abundance: .; d_gene: TRBD2; v_gene: TRBV5-1; j_gene: TRBJ2-5; CDR3aa: CASSRRGEETQYF; CDR3nt: TGCGCCAGCAGCCGGCGGGGGGAAGAGACCCAGTACTTC
len: 13; abundance: .; d_gene: .; v_gene: TRBV10-3; j_gene: TRBJ1-1; CDR3aa: CAIKPQENTEAFF; CDR3nt: TGTGCCATCAAGCCACAGGAGAACACTGAAGCTTTCTTT
len: 16; abundance: .; d_gene: .; v_gene: TRBV20-1; j_gene: TRBJ1-3; CDR3aa: CSASPVTGYSGNTIYF; CDR3nt: TGCAGTGCTAGTCCCGTAACAGGGTACTCTGGAAACACCATATATTTT
len: 15; abundance: .; d_gene: TRBD2; v_gene: TRBV15; j_gene: TRBJ2-1; CDR3aa: CATSRIAGGENEQFF; CDR3nt: TGTGCCACCAGCCGGATAGCGGGAGGAGAGAATGAGCAGTTCTTC
len: 15; abundance: .; d_gene: .; v_gene: TRBV18; j_gene: TRBJ1-2; CDR3aa: CASSPPSQGIYGYTF; CDR3nt: TGTGCCAGCTCACCACCCTCGCAGGGGATCTATGGCTACACCTTC
len: 14; abundance: .; d_gene: .; v_gene: TRBV5-1; j_gene: TRBJ1-5; CDR3aa: CASSYDGVNQPQHF; CDR3nt: TGCGCCAGCAGCTATGACGGAGTTAATCAGCCCCAGCATTTT
len: 16; abundance: .; d_gene: TRBD2; v_gene: TRBV5-4; j_gene: TRBJ2-5; CDR3aa: CASSLRSGGGAETQYF; CDR3nt: TGTGCCAGCAGCCTCAGGTCGGGAGGGGGGGCAGAGACCCAGTACTTC
len: 16; abundance: once; d_gene: .; v_gene: TRBV18; j_gene: TRBJ2-6; CDR3aa: CASSPSVFSGANVLTF; CDR3nt: TGTGCCAGCTCACCATCCGTATTCTCTGGGGCCAACGTCCTGACTTTC
len: 15; abundance: .; d_gene: .; v_gene: TRBV7-2; j_gene: TRBJ1-4; CDR3aa: CASSPRGTLNEKLFF; CDR3nt: TGTGCCAGCAGCCCAAGGGGGACCCTTAATGAAAAACTGTTTTTT
len: 12; abundance: .; d_gene: .; v_gene: TRBV10-3; j_gene: TRBJ2-7; CDR3aa: CAPGLTPYEQYF; CDR3nt: TGTGCACCCGGACTGACACCCTACGAGCAGTACTTC
len: 14; abundance: .; d_gene: .; v_gene: TRBV10-3; j_gene: TRBJ1-6; CDR3aa: CAISERQDDSPLHF; CDR3nt: TGTGCCATCAGTGAGCGACAGGATGATTCACCCCTCCACTTT
len: 15; abundance: .; d_gene: TRBD1; v_gene: TRBV11-1; j_gene: TRBJ2-7; CDR3aa: CASSSRDRSTYEQYF; CDR3nt: TGTGCCAGCAGCTCCCGGGACAGGTCCACCTACGAGCAGTACTTC